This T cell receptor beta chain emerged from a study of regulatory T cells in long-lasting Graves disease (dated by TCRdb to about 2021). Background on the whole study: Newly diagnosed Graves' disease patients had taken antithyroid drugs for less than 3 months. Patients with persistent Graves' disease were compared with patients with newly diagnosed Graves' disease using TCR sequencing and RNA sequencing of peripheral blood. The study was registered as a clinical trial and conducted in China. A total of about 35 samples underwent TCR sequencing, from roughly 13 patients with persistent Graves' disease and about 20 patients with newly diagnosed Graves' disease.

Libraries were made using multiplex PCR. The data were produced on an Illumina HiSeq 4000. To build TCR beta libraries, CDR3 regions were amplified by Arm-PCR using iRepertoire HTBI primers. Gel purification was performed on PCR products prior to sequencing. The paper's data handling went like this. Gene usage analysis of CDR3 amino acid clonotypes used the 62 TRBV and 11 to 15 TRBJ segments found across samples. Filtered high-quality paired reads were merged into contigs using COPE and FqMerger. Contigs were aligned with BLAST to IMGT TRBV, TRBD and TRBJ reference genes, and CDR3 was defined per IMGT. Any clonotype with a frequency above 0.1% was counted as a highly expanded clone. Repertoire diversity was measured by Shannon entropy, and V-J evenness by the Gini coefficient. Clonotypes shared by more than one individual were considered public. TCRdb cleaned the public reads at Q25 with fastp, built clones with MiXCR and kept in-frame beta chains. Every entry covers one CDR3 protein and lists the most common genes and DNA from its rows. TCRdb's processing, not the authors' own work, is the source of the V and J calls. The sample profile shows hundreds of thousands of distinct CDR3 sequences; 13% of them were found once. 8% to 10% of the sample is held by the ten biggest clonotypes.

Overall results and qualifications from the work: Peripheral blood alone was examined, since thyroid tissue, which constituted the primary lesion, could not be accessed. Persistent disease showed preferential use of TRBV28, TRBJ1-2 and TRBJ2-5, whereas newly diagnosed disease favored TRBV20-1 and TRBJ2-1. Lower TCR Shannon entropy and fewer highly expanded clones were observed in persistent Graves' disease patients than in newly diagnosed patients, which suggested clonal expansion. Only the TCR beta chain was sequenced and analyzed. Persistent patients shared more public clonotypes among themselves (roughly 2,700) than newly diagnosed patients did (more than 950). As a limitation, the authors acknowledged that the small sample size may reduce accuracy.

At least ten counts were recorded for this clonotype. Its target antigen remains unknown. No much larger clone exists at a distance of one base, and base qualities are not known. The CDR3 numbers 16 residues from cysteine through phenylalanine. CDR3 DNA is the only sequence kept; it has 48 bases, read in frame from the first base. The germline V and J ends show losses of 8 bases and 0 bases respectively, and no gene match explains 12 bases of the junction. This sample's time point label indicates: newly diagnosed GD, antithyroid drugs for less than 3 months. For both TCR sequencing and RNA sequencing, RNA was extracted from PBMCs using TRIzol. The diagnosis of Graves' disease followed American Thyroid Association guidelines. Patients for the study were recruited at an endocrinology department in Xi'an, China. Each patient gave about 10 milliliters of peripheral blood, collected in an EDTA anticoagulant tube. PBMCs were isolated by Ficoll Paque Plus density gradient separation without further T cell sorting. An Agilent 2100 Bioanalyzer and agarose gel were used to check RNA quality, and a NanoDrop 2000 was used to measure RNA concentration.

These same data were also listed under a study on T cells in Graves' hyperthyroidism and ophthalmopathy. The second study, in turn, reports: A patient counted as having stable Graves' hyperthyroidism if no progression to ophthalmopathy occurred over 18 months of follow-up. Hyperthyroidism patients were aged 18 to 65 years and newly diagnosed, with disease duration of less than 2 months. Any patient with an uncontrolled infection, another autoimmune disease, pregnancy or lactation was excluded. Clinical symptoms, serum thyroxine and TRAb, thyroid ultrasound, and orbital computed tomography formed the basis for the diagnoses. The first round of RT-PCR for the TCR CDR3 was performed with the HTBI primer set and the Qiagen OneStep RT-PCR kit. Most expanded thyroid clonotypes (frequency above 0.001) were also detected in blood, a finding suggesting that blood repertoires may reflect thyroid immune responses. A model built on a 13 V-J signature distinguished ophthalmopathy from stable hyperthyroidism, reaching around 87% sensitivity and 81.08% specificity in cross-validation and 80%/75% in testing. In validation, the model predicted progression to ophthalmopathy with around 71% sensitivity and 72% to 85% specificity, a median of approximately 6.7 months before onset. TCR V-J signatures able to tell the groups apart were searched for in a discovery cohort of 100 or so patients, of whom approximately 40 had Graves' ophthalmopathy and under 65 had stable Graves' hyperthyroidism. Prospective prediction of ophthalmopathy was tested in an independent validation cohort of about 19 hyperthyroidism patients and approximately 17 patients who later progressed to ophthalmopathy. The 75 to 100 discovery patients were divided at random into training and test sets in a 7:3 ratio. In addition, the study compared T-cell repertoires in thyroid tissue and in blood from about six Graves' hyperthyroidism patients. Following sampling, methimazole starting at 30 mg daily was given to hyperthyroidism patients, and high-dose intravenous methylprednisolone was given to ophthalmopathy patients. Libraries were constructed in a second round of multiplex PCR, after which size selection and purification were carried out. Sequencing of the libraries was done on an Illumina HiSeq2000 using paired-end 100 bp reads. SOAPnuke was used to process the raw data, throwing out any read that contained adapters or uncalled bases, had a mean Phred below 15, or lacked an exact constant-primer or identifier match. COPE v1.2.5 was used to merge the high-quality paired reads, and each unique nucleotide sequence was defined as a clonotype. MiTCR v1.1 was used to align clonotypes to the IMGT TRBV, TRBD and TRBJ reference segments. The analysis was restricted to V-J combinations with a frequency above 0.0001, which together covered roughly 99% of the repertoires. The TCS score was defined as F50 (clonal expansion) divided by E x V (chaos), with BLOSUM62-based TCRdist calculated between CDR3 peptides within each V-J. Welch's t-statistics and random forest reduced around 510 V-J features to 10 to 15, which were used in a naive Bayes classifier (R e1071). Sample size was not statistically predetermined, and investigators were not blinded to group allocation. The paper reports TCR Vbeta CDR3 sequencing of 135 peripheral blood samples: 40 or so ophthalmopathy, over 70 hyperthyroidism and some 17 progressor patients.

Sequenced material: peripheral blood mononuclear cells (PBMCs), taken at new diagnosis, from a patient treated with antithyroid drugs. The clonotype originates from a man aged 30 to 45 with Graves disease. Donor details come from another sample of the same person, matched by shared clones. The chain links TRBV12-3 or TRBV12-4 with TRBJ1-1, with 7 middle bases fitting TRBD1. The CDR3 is CASLRTGGLMNTEAFF. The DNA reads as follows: TGTGCCAGCTTGCGGACAGGAGGGCTAATGAACACTGAAGCTTTCTTT.